This T cell receptor beta chain was captured in a study of identical twins. Study-wide results and limits: Out-of-frame sharing of TCR alpha in monozygotic twins was underestimated by models.

As to this clonotype: Its antigen is not known.

A universal primer site arose from template switching, and cDNA bore unique molecular identifiers. TCRdb reprocessed the 5' RACE reads with MiXCR, giving one entry per CDR3 protein. The data show about 150,000 distinct CDR3 sequences, around 3.6% seen once. The CDR3 covers 17 residues. Germline values: CDR1 SEHNR, CDR2 FQNEAQ (reference sequence). V dropped 1 base and J dropped 6; count of bases not matched to a gene: 11. This receptor was taken from a young man in good health. The specimen was memory T cells sorted from blood. This chain links TRBV7-9 with TRBJ1-4, with 7 bases fitting TRBD1. CDR3 nucleotide sequence: TGTGCCAGCAGCTTAGGTATTGGGACAGCCGGGGATGAAAAACTGTTTTTT. Its protein is CASSLGIGTAGDEKLFF. Full variable domain (rest looked up from reference TRBV7-9 and TRBJ1-4): DTGVSQNPRHKITKRGQNVTFRCDPISEHNRLYWYRQTLGQGPEFLTYFQNEAQLEKSRLLSDRFSAERPKGSFSTLEIQRTEQGDSAMYLCASSLGIGTAGDEKLFFGSGTQLSVL.